The sequence of this T cell receptor (beta chain) was determined in a study of low-dose radiotherapy and immunotherapy resistance in tumors. Study background: In Cohort 2, 1 Gy per fraction was delivered every two weeks, for a total of 13 Gy over 26 weeks.

The trim removed 6 bases at V and 10 bases at J, leaving 11 bases unmatched. The CDR3 covers 15 residues. Germline assignment: CDR1 MNHNS and CDR2 SASEGT. Time point defined: before trial treatment. TRAV and TRBV primers primed cDNA for both TCRalpha and TCRbeta. Using a constant-region primer together with a V-primer adapter, TCRs were subjected to roughly 20 PCR cycles of amplification. TCRdb fed the reads into MiXCR, producing one record per CDR3 protein. The sample lists about 60,000 distinct CDR3 sequences, roughly 24% occurring once. Comment on this clonotype: A far larger clone lies a single base away; this is likely a read error.

The sequence came from a male donor with prostate cancer. The sample here was PBMCs, taken before treatment. The gene calls are TRBV6-1 and TRBJ2-1; 11 nucleotides line up with TRBD1. In DNA form, the CDR3 reads TGTGCCAGCAGCCGAGGACAGGGGGCGTTCGACGAGCAGTTCTTC. It yields the protein CASSRGQGAFDEQFF.